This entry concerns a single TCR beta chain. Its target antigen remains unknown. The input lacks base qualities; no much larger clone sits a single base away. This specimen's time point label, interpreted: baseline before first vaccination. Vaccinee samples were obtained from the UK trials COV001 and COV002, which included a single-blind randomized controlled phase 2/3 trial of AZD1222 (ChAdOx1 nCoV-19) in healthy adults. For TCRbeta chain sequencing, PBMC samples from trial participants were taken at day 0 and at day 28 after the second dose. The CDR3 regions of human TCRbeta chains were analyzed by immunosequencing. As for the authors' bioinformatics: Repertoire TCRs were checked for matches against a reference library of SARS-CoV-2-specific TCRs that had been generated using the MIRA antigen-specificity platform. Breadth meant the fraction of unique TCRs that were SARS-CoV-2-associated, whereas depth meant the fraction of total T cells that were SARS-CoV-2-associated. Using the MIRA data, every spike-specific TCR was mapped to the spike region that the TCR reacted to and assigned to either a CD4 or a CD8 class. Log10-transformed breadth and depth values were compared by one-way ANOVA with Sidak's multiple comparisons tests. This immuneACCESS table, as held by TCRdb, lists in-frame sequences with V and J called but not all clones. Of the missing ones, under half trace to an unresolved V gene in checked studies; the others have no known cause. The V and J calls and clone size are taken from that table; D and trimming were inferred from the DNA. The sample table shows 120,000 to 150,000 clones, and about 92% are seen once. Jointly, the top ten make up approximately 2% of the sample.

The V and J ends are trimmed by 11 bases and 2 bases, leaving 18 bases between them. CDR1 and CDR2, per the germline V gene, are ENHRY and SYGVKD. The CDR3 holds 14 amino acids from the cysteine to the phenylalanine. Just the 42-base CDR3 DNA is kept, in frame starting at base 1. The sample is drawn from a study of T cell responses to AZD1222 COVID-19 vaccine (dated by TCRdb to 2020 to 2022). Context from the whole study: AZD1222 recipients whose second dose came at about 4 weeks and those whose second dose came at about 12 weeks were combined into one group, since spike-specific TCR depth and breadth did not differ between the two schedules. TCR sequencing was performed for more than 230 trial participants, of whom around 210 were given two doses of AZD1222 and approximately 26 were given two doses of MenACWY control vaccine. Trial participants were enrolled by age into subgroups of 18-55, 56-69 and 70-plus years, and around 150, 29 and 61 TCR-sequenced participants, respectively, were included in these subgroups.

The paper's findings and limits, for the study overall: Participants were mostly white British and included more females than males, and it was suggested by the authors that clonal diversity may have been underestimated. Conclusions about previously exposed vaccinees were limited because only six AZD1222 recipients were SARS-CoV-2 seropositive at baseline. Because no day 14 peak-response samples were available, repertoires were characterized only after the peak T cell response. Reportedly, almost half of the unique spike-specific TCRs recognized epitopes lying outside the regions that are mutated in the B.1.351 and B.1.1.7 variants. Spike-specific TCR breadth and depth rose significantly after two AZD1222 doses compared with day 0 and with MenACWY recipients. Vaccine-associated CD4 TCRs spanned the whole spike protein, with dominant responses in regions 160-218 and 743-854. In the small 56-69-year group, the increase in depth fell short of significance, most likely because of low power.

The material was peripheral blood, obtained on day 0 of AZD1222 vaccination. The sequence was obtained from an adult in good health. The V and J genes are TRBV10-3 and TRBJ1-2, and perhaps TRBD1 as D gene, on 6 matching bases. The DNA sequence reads TGTGCCGTATCCCCCGGGGGCTTGAACTATGGCTACACCTTC. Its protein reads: CAVSPGGLNYGYTF.